This TCR beta chain is drawn from a study of cytomegalovirus exposure and HLA in healthy donors. The CDR3 is made up of 19 amino acids. After removal of 2 bases from V and 4 bases from J, the junction contained 17 bases not matched to a gene. Germline-derived CDR1 and CDR2 are LGHNA and YNFKEQ. The PCR used 60 Vbeta and 13 Jbeta primers. The protocol was immunoSEQ multiplex PCR, while the TCRdb copy is restricted to in-frame clones and leaves out a portion. The sample lists approximately 150,000 clones, about four fifths occurring once. This chain connects TRBV4-2 to TRBJ2-1; 7 nucleotides match TRBD2. The sample was PBMCs. This clonotype was sampled from a human donor in good health. The CDR3 reads CASSQYRSGGLADYNEQFF. CDR3 nucleotide sequence: TGTGCCAGCAGCCAATATAGGTCAGGCGGTCTAGCGGATTACAATGAGCAGTTCTTC.